The entry below gives a single TCR beta chain sequence along with its context. Using immunoSEQ multiplex PCR, the repertoire was profiled, and TCRdb retains in-frame clones only, with some absent. The sample includes about 150,000 clones, roughly 76% of them seen just once. The CDR3 runs to 14 residues. Trimming took 4 bases from V and 2 from J; bases not matched to a gene: 5. CDR1 and CDR2 (germline): ENHRY, SYGVKD. The data were taken from a study of cytotoxic CD8 clonotypes in ibrutinib-treated CLL. Specimen: PBMCs, collected after 24 months of ibrutinib treatment. The receptor's source is a human donor with chronic lymphocytic leukemia. The chain couples TRBV10-3 to TRBJ2-7, with TRBD2 matching over 7 bases. Here the CDR3 DNA reads TGTGCCATCAGTGGGGGAGCGGGGCCCTACGAGCAGTACTTC. Encoded protein: CAISGGAGPYEQYF.